The 7 T cell receptor beta chains given below trace back to one sample, sequenced in a study of cytomegalovirus exposure and HLA in healthy donors. A multiplex PCR was run with 60 Vbeta primers and 13 Jbeta primers. Assay: immunoSEQ multiplex PCR; the TCRdb copy retains only in-frame clones and omits some. The sample has about 91,000 clones, roughly two thirds seen once. The specimen sequenced was PBMCs. Receptors originate from a female donor in good health and CMV-seronegative.

The J gene is TRBJ2-1, the V gene TRBV27, with a possible D match to TRBD2 (6 bases). Germline V gene lookup returns CDR1 MNHEY and CDR2 SMNVEV (reference sequence). Trimming took 0 bases from V and 10 from J, leaving 10 bases between them. CDR3 length: 13 residues. CDR3 nucleotide sequence: TGTGCCAGCAGTTTATCGGGGGGTAACGAGCAGTTCTTC. As protein: CASSLSGGNEQFF.

This rearrangement joins TRBV6-4 to TRBJ1-1, with D possibly TRBD1 on 5 matching bases. From germline, CDR1 is MRHNA and CDR2 SNTAGT. This CDR3 has 13 amino acids. The V end lost 5 bases, the J end lost 2 bases, and 9 bases lay between the germline ends. The CDR3 DNA sequence: TGTGCCAGCAGTTTACAGGATAACACTGAAGCTTTCTTT. This translates into CASSLQDNTEAFF.

This sequence joins TRBV19 and TRBJ2-3, with TRBD2 identical over 12 bases. Per the germline V gene, CDR1 is LNHDA and CDR2 is SQIVND (reference sequence). This CDR3 has 20 residues. V was clipped by 6 bases and J by 0 bases; unmatched bases: 16. The CDR3 here is CASSRFTTSGGRPSTDTQYF. DNA for the CDR3: TGTGCCAGTAGCAGATTTACGACTAGCGGGGGTAGACCTAGCACAGATACGCAGTATTTT.

The V gene is TRBV29-1, the J gene TRBJ2-1; D might be TRBD1 (6 bases). Trimming took 1 base from V and 5 from J, leaving 12 bases between them. The CDR3 consists of 14 residues. CDR1 and CDR2 from the germline V gene are SQVTM and ANQGSEA. The CDR3 loop is CSVEGEGVDNEQFF. For the CDR3, the DNA is TGCAGCGTTGAAGGTGAGGGGGTGGACAATGAGCAGTTCTTC.

The V call is TRBV19, the J call TRBJ2-3, with TRBD1 identical over 9 bases. The CDR3 covers 15 residues. The V gene end was trimmed by 1 base and the J gene end by 4 bases; junction bases not matched to a gene: 3. Germline loops: CDR1 LNHDA, CDR2 SQIVND (reference sequence). The CDR3 coding sequence is TGTGCCAGTAGTATAGTAGGGACAGGGTCAGATACGCAGTATTTT. Translated: CASSIVGTGSDTQYF.

The chain has TRBV10-3 and TRBJ2-7; possibly TRBD1 for D (6 bases). Germline V gene data show CDR1 as ENHRY and CDR2 as SYGVKD. Trimming pared 6 bases from V and 3 bases from J, leaving 6 bases between. The CDR3 totals 11 residues. The DNA for the CDR3 is TGTGCCATCAGCAGGGGCTACGAGCAGTACTTC. It encodes CAISRGYEQYF.

The chain couples TRBV6-1 to TRBJ2-7; the match to TRBD1 covers 12 bases. This CDR3 contains 16 residues. The germline gives CDR1 MNHNS, CDR2 SASEGT. V lost 0 bases and J lost 5; bases outside the gene matches: 5. DNA of the CDR3: TGTGCCAGCAGTGAAGCTGTGGGGACAGGGGGCAACGAGCAGTACTTC. This sequence encodes CASSEAVGTGGNEQYF.